A single sample gave rise to the 18 T cell receptor beta chains below, sequenced in a study of T cells in women clearing cervical HPV infection. TCRdb keeps only in-frame clones here, not all; method: immunoSEQ multiplex PCR. The specimen's table records fewer than 25,000 clones. Specimen: blood buffy coat. Receptor source: a woman aged 18 to 75 with a cervical HPV16 infection that either progressed to CIN3+ or cleared (not recorded which).

About this clone itself: The read finishes 3 residues shy of the CDR3 end, and the germline J gene is used to complete it. The gene calls are TRBV11-2 and TRBJ1-1; D remains ambiguous. CDR1 is SGHAT and CDR2 is FQNNGV in the germline V gene. The CDR3 is made up of 12 amino acids. Trimming took 3 bases from V and 0 from J, leaving 2 bases between them. The sequenced part of the CDR3 DNA is TGTGCCAGCAGCTTTATGAACACTGAA. It is translated as CASSFMNTE. The full-length CDR3 reads as CASSFMNTEAFF. The entire variable domain, with the rest obtained from reference TRBV11-2 and TRBJ1-1, is as follows: EAGVAQSPRYKIIEKRQSVAFWCNPISGHATLYWYQQILGQGPKLLIQFQNNGVVDDSQLPKDRFSAERLKGVDSTLKIQPAKLEDSAVYLCASSFMNTEAFFGQGTRLTVV.

About this clone itself: The read ends 3 residues before the CDR3 terminus; that terminus is restored from the germline J gene. V is TRBV9 and J is TRBJ1-6; 9 bases fit TRBD1. The CDR3 spans 14 residues. CDR1 SGDLS and CDR2 YYNGEE come from the germline V gene. Trimming cost V 4 bases and J 8 bases; bases outside gene matches: 4. The CDR3 reads CASSPGQGDSPLHF. The sequenced CDR3 bases are TGTGCCAGCAGCCCGGGACAGGGCGATTCACCC. Together with reference TRBV9 and TRBJ1-6, the CDR3 gives the full variable domain: DSGVTQTPKHLITATGQRVTLRCSPRSGDLSVYWYQQSLDQGLQFLIQYYNGEERAKGNILERFSAQQFPDLHSELNLSSLELGDSALYFCASSPGQGDSPLHFGNGTRLTVT.

To note about this clone: With the read ending 3 residues before the CDR3 end, the germline J gene is used to fill in that end. This chain joins TRBV4-2 and TRBJ1-2; D ambiguous. Germline V gene sequence: CDR1 LGHNA, CDR2 YNFKEQ. V was shortened by 2 bases and J by 3 bases, with 16 bases between the two germline ends. This CDR3 region has 16 residues. CDR3 loop: CASSQTATGYHYGYTF. CDR3 DNA (partial): TGTGCCAGCAGCCAAACCGCGACGGGGTATCACTATGGC.

As concerns this clone: The junction shows a germline mismatch at one end, possibly a read error. The read finishes 3 residues shy of the CDR3 end, and the germline J gene is used to complete it. The chain joins TRBV19 to TRBJ2-2; TRBD1 aligns across 7 bases. The CDR3 loop spans 16 amino acids. Germline V gene lookup returns CDR1 LNHDA and CDR2 SQIVND (reference sequence). The CDR3: CAGSAKTGWNTGELFF. The part of the CDR3 DNA that was read is TGTGCCGGTAGTGCAAAGACAGGGTGGAACACCGGGGAG.

As concerns this clone: The read is 3 residues too short to cover the CDR3 end, so that end is filled in from the germline J gene. The J gene is TRBJ1-2, the V gene TRBV20-1; the match to TRBD1 covers 7 bases. J was trimmed by 4 bases and V by 0 bases; bases with no gene match: 8. CDR3 length equals 15 residues. Looked up from germline, CDR1 is DFQATT and CDR2 is SNEGSKA (reference sequence). CDR3 region: CSARERTGAPYGYTF. The sequenced part of the CDR3 DNA is TGCAGTGCTAGAGAGAGAACAGGGGCCCCCTATGGC.

As regards this clone: The DNA ends 3 residues before the CDR3 does, and the rest of the CDR3 is filled in from the germline J gene. The chain is built from TRBV7-2 and TRBJ2-5; TRBD2 matches 13 bases. V lost 4 bases to trimming and J lost 4 bases; unmatched junction nucleotides: 3. Germline loops: CDR1 SGHTA, CDR2 FQGNSA. The CDR3 has 15 residues. The sequenced CDR3 bases are TGTGCCAGCAGCTCTTGGACTAGCGGGAGAGAGACC. It specifies CASSSWTSGRET. The whole CDR3 is CASSSWTSGRETQYF.

On this clone: The sequence runs out 3 residues before the end of the CDR3; the remainder is reconstructed from the germline J gene. The chain carries TRBV30 and TRBJ2-2; 11 bases match TRBD1. The CDR3 loop spans 15 amino acids. The ends lost 2 bases at V and 7 bases at J; junction bases unmatched: 6. Looked up from germline, CDR1 is GTSNPN and CDR2 is SVGIG (reference sequence). The CDR3 reads CAWSRDRGIGGELFF. The DNA read from the CDR3 is TGTGCCTGGAGTCGGGACAGGGGGATTGGCGGGGAG.

On this clone itself: Read sequence stops 3 residues before the CDR3 end, and the germline J gene provides the missing end. V gene TRBV19 combines with J gene TRBJ2-3; tentatively, D is TRBD2 (6 bases). Trimming stripped 5 bases from V and 5 bases from J, with 17 bases between. The CDR3 has 15 amino acids. CDR1 LNHDA and CDR2 SQIVND come from the germline V gene (reference sequence). CDR3 sequence reads: CASSLSGLDRDTQYF. The CDR3 bases that were read are TGTGCCAGTAGTTTATCGGGACTTGACCGAGATACG.

As concerns this clone: Read coverage stops 3 residues before the CDR3 terminus; the germline J gene supplies the remainder. This chain connects TRBV29-1 to TRBJ2-1; TRBD2 is a possible D gene (5 bases). V was cut by 1 base and J by 8 bases, with 21 bases left in between. The CDR3 has 16 amino acids. Germline CDR1 and CDR2: SQVTM and ANQGSEA. The CDR3 DNA, read in part, is TGCAGCGTTGAAGTTGGCCTAGGCCCTCGAGCGGATGAG. Protein sequence: CSVEVGLGPRADE. The CDR3 in its entirety is CSVEVGLGPRADEQFF.

With respect to this clone: The CDR3 extends 3 residues past the end of the read, so its final part is completed from the germline J gene. The rearrangement links TRBV19 to TRBJ2-7; D is uncertain. The CDR3 has 13 residues. Trimming shortened V by 2 bases and J by 3 bases, and 8 bases separated the two germline ends. Germline-derived CDR1 and CDR2 are LNHDA and SQIVND (reference sequence). CDR3 residues: CASSIRAYYEQYF. The part of the CDR3 DNA that was read is TGTGCCAGTAGTATAAGGGCCTACTACGAG. The variable domain in full, with the rest retrieved from reference TRBV19 and TRBJ2-7, is DGGITQSPKYLFRKEGQNVTLSCEQNLNHDAMYWYRQDPGQGLRLIYYSQIVNDFQKGDIAEGYSVSREKKESFPLTVTSAQKNPTAFYLCASSIRAYYEQYFGPGTRLTVT.

Details on this clone: The CDR3 end lies 3 residues beyond the end of the read and is filled in from the germline J gene. The chain carries TRBV19 and TRBJ2-7, with 10 nucleotides matching TRBD2. This CDR3 has 14 residues. In germline, CDR1 is LNHDA, CDR2 SQIVND (reference sequence). V lost 8 bases to trimming and J lost 3 bases; unmatched junction nucleotides: 7. The CDR3 DNA, read in part, is TGTGCCAGTGAAATGGTAGCGGGGGGCTACGAG. It is translated as CASEMVAGGYE. The CDR3 as a whole reads CASEMVAGGYEQYF.

Turning to this clone: From the germline J gene comes the end of the CDR3, since the read stops 3 residues before it. The chain joins TRBV15 to TRBJ1-2; a weak D match, TRBD1 (6 bases). V lost 4 bases and J lost 5, with 29 bases in between. The germline V gene has CDR1 LNHNV and CDR2 YYDKDF (reference sequence). The CDR3 has 19 amino acids. The CDR3 reads CATSIRYRAFSIFFYGYTF. The CDR3 DNA, read in part, is TGTGCCACCAGCATTCGTTACAGGGCCTTTTCCATTTTCTTTTATGGC. The full variable domain, in which reference TRBV15 and TRBJ1-2 provide the parts outside the CDR3, is DAMVIQNPRYQVTQFGKPVTLSCSQTLNHNVMYWYQQKSSQAPKLLFHYYDKDFNNEADTPDNFQSRRPNTSFCFLDIRSPGLGDTAMYLCATSIRYRAFSIFFYGYTFGSGTRLTVV.

Considering frequency, this clone is medium-sized. The DNA ends 3 residues before the CDR3 does, and the rest of the CDR3 is filled in from the germline J gene. The chain has TRBV7-6 and TRBJ2-6, with D possibly being TRBD2 (5 bases). V lost 5 bases, J lost 4 bases, and 9 bases lay in between. The CDR3 loop spans 14 amino acids. Germline CDR1 SGHVS, CDR2 FNYEAQ. CDR3 in amino acids: CASSLGVGANVLTF. The CDR3 bases that were read are TGTGCCAGCAGCCTCGGGGTGGGGGCCAACGTC.

In the case of this clone: The read terminates 3 residues ahead of where the CDR3 ends, so the germline J gene completes it. This chain connects TRBV2 to TRBJ2-2; the D is unclear. CDR1 and CDR2 (germline): SNHLY, FYNNEI. The CDR3 sequence is 15 residues long. The V end lost 2 bases, the J end lost 4 bases, and 11 bases lay between the germline ends. The sequenced CDR3 bases are TGTGCCAGCAGTGAACGTCCTTTCCCCACCGGGGAG. It yields the protein CASSERPFPTGE. The complete CDR3 sequence is CASSERPFPTGELFF. The complete variable domain, with remaining parts taken from reference TRBV2 and TRBJ2-2, reads EPEVTQTPSHQVTQMGQEVILRCVPISNHLYFYWYRQILGQKVEFLVSFYNNEISEKSEIFDDQFSVERPDGSNFTLKIRSTKLEDSAMYFCASSERPFPTGELFFGEGSRLTVL.

Concerning this clone: The CDR3 end is not reached by the read, which stops 3 residues before it; the germline J gene fills it in. The V gene is TRBV2, the J gene TRBJ2-2; a weak D match, TRBD1 (5 bases). From germline, CDR1 is SNHLY and CDR2 FYNNEI. The CDR3 length is 13 residues. The DNA read from the CDR3 is TGTGCCAGCAGTAGACAGCGAGATGAAAAG. Amino acids: CASSRQRDEK. The complete CDR3 reads CASSRQRDEKLFF.

Turning to this clone: Sequencing ends 3 residues short of the CDR3 end; the germline J gene provides the rest. The chain employs TRBV20-1 and TRBJ2-4, with D maybe TRBD1 (6 bases). Germline V gene sequence: CDR1 DFQATT, CDR2 SNEGSKA (reference sequence). The CDR3 runs 12 residues. The CDR3 DNA, read in part, is TGCAGTGTGCGTGGACAGAACTCTCTT. Its protein product is CSVRGQNSL. The whole CDR3 sequence reads CSVRGQNSLQYF.

Points on this clone: The CDR3 end lies 3 residues beyond the end of the read and is filled in from the germline J gene. The chain links TRBV5-6 to TRBJ1-2; D perhaps matches TRBD1 (6 bases). CDR1 is SGHDT, CDR2 YYEEEE, per germline. The V end lost 0 bases, the J end lost 5 bases, and 8 bases lay between the germline ends. This CDR3 has 13 amino acids. The chain's CDR3 is CASSLDRAYGYTF. The CDR3 DNA, read in part, is TGTGCCAGCAGCTTGGACAGGGCGTATGGC.

Of note for this clone: The read finishes 3 residues shy of the CDR3 end, and the germline J gene is used to complete it. This rearrangement joins TRBV10-1 to TRBJ2-4; D might be TRBD1 (6 bases). Trimming took off 0 bases at V and 9 bases at J, with 9 bases between the two ends. From germline, CDR1 is WNHNN and CDR2 SYGVQD (reference sequence). There are 13 residues in the CDR3. This CDR3 reads CASSESRGGIQYF. The covered CDR3 bases are TGCGCCAGCAGTGAGTCGAGAGGGGGCATT.